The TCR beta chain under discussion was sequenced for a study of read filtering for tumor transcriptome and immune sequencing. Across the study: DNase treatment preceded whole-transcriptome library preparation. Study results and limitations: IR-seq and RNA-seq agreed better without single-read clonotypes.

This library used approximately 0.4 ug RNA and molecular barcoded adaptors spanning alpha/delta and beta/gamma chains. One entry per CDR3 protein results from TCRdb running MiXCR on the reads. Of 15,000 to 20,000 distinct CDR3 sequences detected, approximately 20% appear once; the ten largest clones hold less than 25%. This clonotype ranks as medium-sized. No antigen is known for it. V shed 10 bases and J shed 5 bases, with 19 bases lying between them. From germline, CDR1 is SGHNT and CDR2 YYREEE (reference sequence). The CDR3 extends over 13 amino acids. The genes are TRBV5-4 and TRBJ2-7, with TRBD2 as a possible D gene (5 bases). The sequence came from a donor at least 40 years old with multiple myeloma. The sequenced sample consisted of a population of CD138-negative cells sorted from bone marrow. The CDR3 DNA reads TGTGCCCTAGGTGGGCGGGTTCCGAACGAGCAGTACTTC. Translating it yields CALGGRVPNEQYF.